This TCR beta chain was sequenced in a study of OX40 agonist ivuxolimab in advanced cancers. Germline values: CDR1 WSHSY, CDR2 SAAADI. The ends were cut back, 0 bases at V and 3 bases at J, with 6 bases in the middle. This CDR3 has 14 residues. This clone was counted a single time. Some clones are missing from TCRdb's copy, which holds only in-frame ones; the method was immunoSEQ multiplex PCR. The sample lists 83,000 or so clones, approximately 88% occurring once. The V call is TRBV10-2, the J call TRBJ1-5; D unresolved. The clonotype was recovered from an adult with an advanced solid tumor such as melanoma, head and neck, liver or kidney cancer. Here the sequenced sample was CD4+ or CD8+ T cells sorted from blood, taken in a trial of the OX40 agonist ivuxolimab. In nucleotides, the CDR3 is TGCGCCAGCAGTGAGTCAGGTTTCAATCAGCCCCAGCATTTT. Translation: CASSESGFNQPQHF.